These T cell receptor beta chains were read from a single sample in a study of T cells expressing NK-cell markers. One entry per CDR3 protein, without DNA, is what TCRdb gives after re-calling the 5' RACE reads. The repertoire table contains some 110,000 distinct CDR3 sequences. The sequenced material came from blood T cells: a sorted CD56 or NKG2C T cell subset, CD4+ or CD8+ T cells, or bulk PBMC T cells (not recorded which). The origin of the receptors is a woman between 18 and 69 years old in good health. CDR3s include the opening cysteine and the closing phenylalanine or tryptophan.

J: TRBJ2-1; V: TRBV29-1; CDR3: CSVEGLTSADYNEQFF
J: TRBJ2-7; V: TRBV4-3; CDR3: CASSPTTEYEQYF
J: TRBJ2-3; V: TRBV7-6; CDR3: CASSLVESGTDTQYF
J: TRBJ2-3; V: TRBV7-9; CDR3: CASSHTLAAPDTQYF
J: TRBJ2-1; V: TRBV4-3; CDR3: CASSQELAGGYYNEQFF
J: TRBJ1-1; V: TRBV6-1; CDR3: CASFRFGRGQDEAFF
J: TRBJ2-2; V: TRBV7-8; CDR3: CASSPPGTTPTNTGELFF
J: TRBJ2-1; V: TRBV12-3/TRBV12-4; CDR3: CASARPPVGEQFF
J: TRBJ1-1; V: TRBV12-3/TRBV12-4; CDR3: CASSLQGIDTEAFF
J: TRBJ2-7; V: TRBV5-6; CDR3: CASSPTSAFSYEQYF
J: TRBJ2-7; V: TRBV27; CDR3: CASSLGGLGEQYF
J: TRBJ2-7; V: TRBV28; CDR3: CASSSPPYEQYF
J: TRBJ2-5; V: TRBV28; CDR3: CASSLSPGLAAQETQYF
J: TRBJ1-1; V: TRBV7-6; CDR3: CASSLAVILAGENTEAFF
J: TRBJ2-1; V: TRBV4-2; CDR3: CASSQNSGTGQHNEQFF
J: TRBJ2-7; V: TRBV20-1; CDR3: CSARERMAYEQYF
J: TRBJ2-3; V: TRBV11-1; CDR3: CASSGNGRRRSTDTQYF
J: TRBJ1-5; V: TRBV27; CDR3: CASSLRGYQPQHF
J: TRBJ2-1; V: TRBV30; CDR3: CAYSGILYNEQFF
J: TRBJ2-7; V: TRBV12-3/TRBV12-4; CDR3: CASSFAGREQYF
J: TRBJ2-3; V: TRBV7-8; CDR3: CASSSRGRLAEYF
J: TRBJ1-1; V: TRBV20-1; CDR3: CSARSGGRPEAFF